This T cell receptor beta chain was sequenced during a study of shared clonotypes between healthy human individuals. Whole-study context: Donors were a couple of women and a few men aged 18 to 49. Study-wide findings and caveats: Memory subsets generally showed lower estimated richness than naive subsets.

Clones were read by immunoSEQ multiplex PCR, and TCRdb kept only the in-frame ones, dropping some. The profile covers around 2.1 million clones, with approximately 96% appearing a single time and about 0.13% taken by the ten largest. The CDR3 contains 15 residues. Trimming pared 5 bases from V and 3 bases from J, leaving 16 bases between. CDR1 and CDR2 (germline): MNHEY, SVGAGI. Regarding this clone: What it binds is unknown.

V gene TRBV6-5 combines with J gene TRBJ1-1; possibly TRBD1 for D (6 bases). The clonotype was recovered from a man aged 18 to 29 in good health. Source material: naive CD4+ T cells sorted from blood. Specified subset: CD45RA+ positively selected. The CDR3 reads CASSPPGGADTEAFF. CDR3 nucleotides: TGTGCCAGCAGTCCGCCGGGGGGGGCGGACACTGAAGCTTTCTTT.